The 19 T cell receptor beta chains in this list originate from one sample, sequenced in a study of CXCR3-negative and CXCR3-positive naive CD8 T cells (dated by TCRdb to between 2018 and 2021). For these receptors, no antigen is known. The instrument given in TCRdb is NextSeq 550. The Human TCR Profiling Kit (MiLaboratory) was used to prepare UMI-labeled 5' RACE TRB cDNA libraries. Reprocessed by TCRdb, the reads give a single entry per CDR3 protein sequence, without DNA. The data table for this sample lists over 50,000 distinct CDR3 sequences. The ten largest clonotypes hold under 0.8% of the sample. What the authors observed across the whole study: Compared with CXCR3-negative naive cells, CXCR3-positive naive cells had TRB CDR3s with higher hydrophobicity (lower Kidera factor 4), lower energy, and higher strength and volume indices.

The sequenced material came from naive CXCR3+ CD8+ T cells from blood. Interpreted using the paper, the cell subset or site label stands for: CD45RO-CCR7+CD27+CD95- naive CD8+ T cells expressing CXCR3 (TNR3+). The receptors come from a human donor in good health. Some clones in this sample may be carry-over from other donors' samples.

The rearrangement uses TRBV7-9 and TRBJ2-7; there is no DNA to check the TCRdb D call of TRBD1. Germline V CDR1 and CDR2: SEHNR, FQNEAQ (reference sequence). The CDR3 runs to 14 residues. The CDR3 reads CASSPSRDTYEQYF.

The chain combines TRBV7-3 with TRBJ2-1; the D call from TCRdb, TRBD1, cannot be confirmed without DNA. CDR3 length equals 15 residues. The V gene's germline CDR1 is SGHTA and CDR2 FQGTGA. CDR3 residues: CASSPRRGMDNEQFF.

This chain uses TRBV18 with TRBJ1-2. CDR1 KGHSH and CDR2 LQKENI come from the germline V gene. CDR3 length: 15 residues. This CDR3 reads CASSPPGEIFYGYTF.

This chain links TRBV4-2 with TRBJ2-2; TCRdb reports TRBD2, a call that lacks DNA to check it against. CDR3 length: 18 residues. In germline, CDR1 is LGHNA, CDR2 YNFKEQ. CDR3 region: CASSQDGPRDLNTGELFF.

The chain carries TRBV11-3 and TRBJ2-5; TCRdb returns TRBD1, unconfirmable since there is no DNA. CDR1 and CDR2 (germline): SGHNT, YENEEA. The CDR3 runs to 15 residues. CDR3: CASSLRGSWQETQYF.

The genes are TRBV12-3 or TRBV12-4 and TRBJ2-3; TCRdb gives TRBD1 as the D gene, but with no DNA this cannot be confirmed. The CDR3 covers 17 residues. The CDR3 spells CASSLLGSGGPGDTQYF.

The CDR3 loop reads CASSDGPGFYEQYF. The rearrangement links TRBV5-6 to TRBJ2-7; TCRdb gives TRBD1 as the D gene, but with no DNA this cannot be confirmed. CDR1 SGHDT and CDR2 YYEEEE come from the germline V gene. This CDR3 comprises 14 residues.

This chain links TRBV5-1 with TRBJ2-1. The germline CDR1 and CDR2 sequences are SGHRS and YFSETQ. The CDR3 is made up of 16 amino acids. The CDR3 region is CASSLASEQPYNEQFF. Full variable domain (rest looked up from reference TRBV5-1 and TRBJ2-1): KAGVTQTPRYLIKTRGQQVTLSCSPISGHRSVSWYQQTPGQGLQFLFEYFSETQRNKGNFPGRFSGRQFSNSRSEMNVSTLELGDSALYLCASSLASEQPYNEQFFGPGTRLTVL.

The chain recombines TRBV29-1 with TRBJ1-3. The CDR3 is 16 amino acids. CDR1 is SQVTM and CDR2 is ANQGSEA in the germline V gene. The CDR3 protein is CSVKRVTDTQENTIYF.

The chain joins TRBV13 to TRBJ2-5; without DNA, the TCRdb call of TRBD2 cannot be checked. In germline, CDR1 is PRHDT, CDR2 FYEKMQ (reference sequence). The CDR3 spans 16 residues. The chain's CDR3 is CASSYASGGNQETQYF.

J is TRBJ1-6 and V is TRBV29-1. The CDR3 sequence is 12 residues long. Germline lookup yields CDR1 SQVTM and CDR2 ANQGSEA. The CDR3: CSVGGGNSPLHF.

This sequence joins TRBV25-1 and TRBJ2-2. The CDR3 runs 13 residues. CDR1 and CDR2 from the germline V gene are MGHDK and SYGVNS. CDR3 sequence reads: CASSDVGIGELFF. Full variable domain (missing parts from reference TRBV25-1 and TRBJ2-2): EADIYQTPRYLVIGTGKKITLECSQTMGHDKMYWYQQDPGMELHLIHYSYGVNSTEKGDLSSESTVSRIRTEHFPLTLESARPSHTSQYLCASSDVGIGELFFGEGSRLTVL.

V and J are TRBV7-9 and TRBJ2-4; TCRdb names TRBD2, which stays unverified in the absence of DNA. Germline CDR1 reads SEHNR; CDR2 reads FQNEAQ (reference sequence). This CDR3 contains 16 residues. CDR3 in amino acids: CASSLALGPAKNIQYF. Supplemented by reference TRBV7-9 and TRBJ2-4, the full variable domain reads DTGVSQNPRHKITKRGQNVTFRCDPISEHNRLYWYRQTLGQGPEFLTYFQNEAQLEKSRLLSDRFSAERPKGSFSTLEIQRTEQGDSAMYLCASSLALGPAKNIQYFGAGTRLSVL.

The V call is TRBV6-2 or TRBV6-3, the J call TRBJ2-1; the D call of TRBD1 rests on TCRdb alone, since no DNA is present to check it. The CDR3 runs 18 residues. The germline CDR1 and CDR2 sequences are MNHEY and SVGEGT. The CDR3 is CASSPHFGEGQHYNEQFF.

CDR3 amino acids: CSATSGVAYNEQFF. V gene TRBV20-1 combines with J gene TRBJ2-1; TCRdb picks TRBD1, but there is no DNA to check that call. Germline assignment: CDR1 DFQATT and CDR2 SNEGSKA (reference sequence). CDR3 size: 14 residues.

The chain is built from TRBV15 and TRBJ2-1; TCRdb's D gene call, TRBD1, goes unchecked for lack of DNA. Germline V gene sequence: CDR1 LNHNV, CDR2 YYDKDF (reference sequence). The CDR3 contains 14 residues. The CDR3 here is CATSSGTLYNEQFF.

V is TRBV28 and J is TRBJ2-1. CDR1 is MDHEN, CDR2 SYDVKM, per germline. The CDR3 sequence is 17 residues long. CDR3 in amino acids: CASSTALIGLWGNEQFF.

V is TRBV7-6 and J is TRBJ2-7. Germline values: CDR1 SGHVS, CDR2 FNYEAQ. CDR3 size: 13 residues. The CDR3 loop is CASSSGISYEQYF. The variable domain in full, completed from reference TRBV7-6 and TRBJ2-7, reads GAGVSQSPRYKVTKRGQDVALRCDPISGHVSLYWYRQALGQGPEFLTYFNYEAQQDKSGLPNDRFSAERPEGSISTLTIQRTEQRDSAMYRCASSSGISYEQYFGPGTRLTVT.

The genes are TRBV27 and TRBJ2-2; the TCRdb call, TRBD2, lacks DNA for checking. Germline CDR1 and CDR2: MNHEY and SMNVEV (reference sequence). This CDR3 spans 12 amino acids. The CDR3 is CASTSGSGELFF.